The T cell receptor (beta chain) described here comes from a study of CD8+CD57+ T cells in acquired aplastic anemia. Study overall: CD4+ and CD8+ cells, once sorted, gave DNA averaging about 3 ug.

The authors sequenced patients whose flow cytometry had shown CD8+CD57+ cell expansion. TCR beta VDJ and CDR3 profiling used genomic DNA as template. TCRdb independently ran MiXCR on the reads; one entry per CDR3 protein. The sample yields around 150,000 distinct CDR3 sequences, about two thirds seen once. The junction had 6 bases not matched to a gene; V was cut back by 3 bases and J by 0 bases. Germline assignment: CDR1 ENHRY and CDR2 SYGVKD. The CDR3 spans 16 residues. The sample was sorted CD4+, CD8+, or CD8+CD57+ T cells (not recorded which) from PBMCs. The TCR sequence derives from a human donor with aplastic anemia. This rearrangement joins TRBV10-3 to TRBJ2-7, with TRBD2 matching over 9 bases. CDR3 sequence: CAISDQREASSYEQYF. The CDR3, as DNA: TGTGCCATCAGTGATCAGCGGGAGGCCTCCTCCTACGAGCAGTACTTC.